This T cell receptor beta chain was obtained from a study of control samples from healthy donors and cancer patients. TCRdb's copy holds only in-frame clones and misses some; the assay was immunoSEQ multiplex PCR. The repertoire has tens of thousands of clones, less than 90% of them found once; the top ten carry roughly 47%. The germline V gene encodes CDR1 SGHAT and CDR2 FQNNGV. The CDR3 is 15 amino acids. Germline trimming cut 8 bases from V and 2 bases from J; bases unmatched to any gene: 9. The source is a man aged 55-75 years in good health. Input material: blood. The chain has TRBV11-2 and TRBJ2-3; 8 nucleotides line up with TRBD2. CDR3 DNA: TGTGCCAGCGGAAGGGTAGCGGGGAACACAGATACGCAGTATTTT. Translating gives CASGRVAGNTDTQYF.